These T cell receptor beta chains were read from a single sample in a study of blood T cell repertoires in COVID-19. Sequencing used immunoSEQ multiplex PCR; TCRdb keeps in-frame clones, though not all of them. The sample consists of around 230,000 clones, approximately 78% of them appearing once. Sequencing was done on a sample of peripheral blood. These receptors all stem from a woman aged 55-70 years with active or convalescent COVID-19. CDR3s leave out the opening cysteine and the closing phenylalanine or tryptophan. A D gene is named only where the DNA matches it firmly. Rows may omit the clone size; those that give it use once, few, many or a size class.

v_call,j_call,cdr3_length,clone_size,d_call,cdr3_aa
TRBV19,TRBJ2-7,11,-,-,ASSKQGRNEQY
TRBV6-2/TRBV6-3,TRBJ1-1,13,once,TRBD1,ASSSGGTGNTEAF
TRBV7-3,TRBJ1-2,13,-,TRBD1,ASTLHRGSSYGYT
TRBV6-1,TRBJ2-2,13,-,TRBD2,ASSDTGGNTGELF
TRBV11-3,TRBJ2-1,16,-,-,ASSLGSGRYGGLNEQF
TRBV2,TRBJ1-3,12,once,TRBD1,ASRLDRARDTIY
TRBV29-1,TRBJ1-2,13,-,-,SVYGTPGEDYGYT
TRBV6-6,TRBJ1-2,11,-,-,ASSPTGDYGYT
TRBV7-8,TRBJ1-2,10,-,-,ASSYQTDGYT
TRBV7-8,TRBJ2-1,13,-,TRBD1,ASSQLDRGIGEQF
TRBV11-2,TRBJ2-5,11,-,-,ASSFTGQETQY
TRBV7-2,TRBJ2-7,13,-,TRBD2,ASSPFFSASGEQY
TRBV9,TRBJ1-2,11,-,-,ASSVEEGGGYT